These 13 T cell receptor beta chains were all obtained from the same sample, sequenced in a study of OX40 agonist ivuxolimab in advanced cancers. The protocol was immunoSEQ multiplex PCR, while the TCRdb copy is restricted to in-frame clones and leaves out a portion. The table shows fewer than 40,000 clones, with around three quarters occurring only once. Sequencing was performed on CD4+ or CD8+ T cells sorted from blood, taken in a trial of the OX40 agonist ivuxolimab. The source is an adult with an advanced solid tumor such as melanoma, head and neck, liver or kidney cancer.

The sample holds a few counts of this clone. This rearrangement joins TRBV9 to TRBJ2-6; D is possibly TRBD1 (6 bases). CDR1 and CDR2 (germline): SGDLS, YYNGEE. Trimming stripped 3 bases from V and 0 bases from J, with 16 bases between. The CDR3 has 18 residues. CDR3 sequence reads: CASSATGTTSSGANVLTF. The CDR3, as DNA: TGTGCCAGCAGCGCAACCGGGACAACTAGCTCTGGGGCCAACGTCCTGACTTTC.

In DNA, the CDR3 is TGTGCCAGCAGCAGAGGGGACAGGACATGCACAGATACGCAGTATTTT. Translating gives CASSRGDRTCTDTQYF. The chain combines TRBV21-1 with TRBJ2-3; the listed D gene, TRBD1, was not tested against the DNA. TRBV21-1 is termed a pseudogene. CDR3 length: 16 amino acids.

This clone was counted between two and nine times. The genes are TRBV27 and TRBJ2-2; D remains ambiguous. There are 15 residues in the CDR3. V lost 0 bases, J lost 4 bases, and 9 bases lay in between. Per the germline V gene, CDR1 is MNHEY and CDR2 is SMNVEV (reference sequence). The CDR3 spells CASSLSPGITGELFF. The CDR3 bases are TGTGCCAGCAGTTTATCACCAGGAATCACCGGGGAGCTGTTTTTT.

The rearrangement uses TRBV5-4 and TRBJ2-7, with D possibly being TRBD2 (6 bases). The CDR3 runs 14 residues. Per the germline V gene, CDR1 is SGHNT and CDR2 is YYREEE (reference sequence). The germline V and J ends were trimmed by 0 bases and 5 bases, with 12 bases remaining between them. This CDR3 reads CASSLDPGVHEQYF. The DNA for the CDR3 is TGTGCCAGCAGCTTGGATCCGGGGGTCCACGAGCAGTACTTC.

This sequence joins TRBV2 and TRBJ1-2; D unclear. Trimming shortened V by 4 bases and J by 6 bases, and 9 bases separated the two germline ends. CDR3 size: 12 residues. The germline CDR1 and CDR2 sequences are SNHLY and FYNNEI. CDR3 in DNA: TGTGCCAGCAGTGTAAGAGAAGATGGCTACACCTTC. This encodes CASSVREDGYTF. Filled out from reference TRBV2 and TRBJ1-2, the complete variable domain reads EPEVTQTPSHQVTQMGQEVILRCVPISNHLYFYWYRQILGQKVEFLVSFYNNEISEKSEIFDDQFSVERPDGSNFTLKIRSTKLEDSAMYFCASSVREDGYTFGSGTRLTVV.

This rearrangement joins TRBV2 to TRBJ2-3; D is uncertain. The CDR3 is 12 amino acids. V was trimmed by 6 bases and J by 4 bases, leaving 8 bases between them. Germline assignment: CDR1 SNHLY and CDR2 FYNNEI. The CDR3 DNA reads TGTGCCAGCAGCCGACCCCCAGATACGCAGTATTTT. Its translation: CASSRPPDTQYF.

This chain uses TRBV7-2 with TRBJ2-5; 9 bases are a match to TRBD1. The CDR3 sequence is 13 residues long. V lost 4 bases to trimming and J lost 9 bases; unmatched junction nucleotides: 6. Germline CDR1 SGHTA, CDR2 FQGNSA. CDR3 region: CASSSGQGMAQYF. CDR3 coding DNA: TGTGCCAGCAGCTCTGGACAGGGGATGGCCCAGTACTTC.

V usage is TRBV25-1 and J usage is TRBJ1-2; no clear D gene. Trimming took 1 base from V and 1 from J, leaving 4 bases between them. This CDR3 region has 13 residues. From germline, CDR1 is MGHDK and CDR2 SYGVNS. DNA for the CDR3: TGTGCCAGCAGTGAATCCGTTAACTATGGCTACACCTTC. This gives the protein CASSESVNYGYTF.

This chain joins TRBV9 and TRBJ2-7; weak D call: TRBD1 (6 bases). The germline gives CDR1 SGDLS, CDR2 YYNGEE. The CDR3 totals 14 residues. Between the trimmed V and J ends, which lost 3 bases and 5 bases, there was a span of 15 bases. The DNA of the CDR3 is TGTGCCAGCAGCGCCCAACAGGGATCCGACGAGCAGTACTTC. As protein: CASSAQQGSDEQYF.

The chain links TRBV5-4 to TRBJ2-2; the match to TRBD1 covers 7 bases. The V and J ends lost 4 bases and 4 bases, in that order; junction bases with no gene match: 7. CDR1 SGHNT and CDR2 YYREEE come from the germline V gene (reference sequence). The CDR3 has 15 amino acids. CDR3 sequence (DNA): TGTGCCAGCAGCCCTGGACAGGAAGGCACCGGGGAGCTGTTTTTT. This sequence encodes CASSPGQEGTGELFF.

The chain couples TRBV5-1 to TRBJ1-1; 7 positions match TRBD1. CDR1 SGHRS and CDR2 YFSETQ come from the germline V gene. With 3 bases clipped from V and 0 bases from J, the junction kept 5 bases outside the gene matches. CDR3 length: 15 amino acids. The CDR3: CASSWQGDVNTEAFF. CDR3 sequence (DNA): TGCGCCAGCAGCTGGCAGGGGGACGTGAACACTGAAGCTTTCTTT.

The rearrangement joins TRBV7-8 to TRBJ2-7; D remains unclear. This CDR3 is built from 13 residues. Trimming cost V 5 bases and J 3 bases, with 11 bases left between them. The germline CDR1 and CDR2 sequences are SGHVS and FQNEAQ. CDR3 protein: CASSVNKGYEQYF. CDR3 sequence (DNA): TGTGCCAGCAGCGTAAATAAGGGCTACGAGCAGTACTTC.

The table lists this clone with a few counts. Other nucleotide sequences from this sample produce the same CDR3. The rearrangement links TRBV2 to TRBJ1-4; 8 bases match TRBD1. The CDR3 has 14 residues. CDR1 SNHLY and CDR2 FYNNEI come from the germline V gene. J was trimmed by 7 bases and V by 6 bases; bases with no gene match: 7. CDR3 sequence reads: CASRDRVGSEKLFF. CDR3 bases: TGTGCCAGCAGGGACAGGGTCGGGTCTGAAAAACTGTTTTTT.